The sequence of this T cell receptor beta chain was determined in a study of tumor-infiltrating lymphocytes in localized non-small cell lung cancer (dated by TCRdb to 2020 to 2023). Looking at the study overall: The cohort included patients whose samples were collected after neoadjuvant chemotherapy, as well as both smokers and never-smokers and several histologies. Each patient contributed resected tumor tissue and uninvolved lung tissue from the same patient, described as non-adjacent to the tumor. Alongside flow cytometry, multiplex immunofluorescence, RNA-seq, exome sequencing and proteomics, TCR sequencing was applied to the same patients as one of several integrated assays. In total, the ICON cohort was made up of 150 or so surgical patients who had localized non-small cell lung cancer and whose tumors were resected. A total of 45 to 65 patients were included in the paired tumor versus uninvolved lung comparison of immunoSEQ T-cell fraction.

This clone turned up a few times. Its binding antigen is unknown. Base qualities are missing; no much larger clone stands one base away. Patient enrollment in ICON started in the first half of 2016, and the final patient was enrolled in 2018. From a subcohort of about 70 patients, fresh tumor and matched uninvolved tissue were collected for in-depth immune analyses, including TCR sequencing. DNA isolated from bulk tissue, without cell sorting, was used for TCR sequencing. Broad study findings and their caveats: Because assay coverage varied across patients depending on available tissue quantity, TCR sequencing was performed for only a subset of the cohort. Different pieces of the same tissue were used for different assays, so technical variation could not be separated from intratumor heterogeneity. Recurrence-free survival showed no association with tumor T-cell fraction from TCR sequencing (p = 0.61). TCR-derived T-cell fraction did not differ between the flow cytometry-defined immunotypes IM1 (good prognosis) and IM2 (poor prognosis). Higher T cell infiltration in tumors than in uninvolved lung tissue was supported by TCRbeta sequencing, consistent with immunofluorescence CD3 counts.

V is clipped by 7 bases and J by 2 bases, and the sequence between their germline boundaries is 14 bases long. Measured from the cysteine to the phenylalanine, the CDR3 is 13 residues long. The sequence is cut down to CDR3 DNA, 39 bases in frame from base 1. The germline V gene specifies SQVTM as CDR1 and ANQGSEA as CDR2. The T-cell fraction in tumor and uninvolved lung tissue was obtained from TCR sequencing using the immunoSEQ assay. The authors' analysis ran thus. To analyze survival, patients were divided into a high T-cell fraction group (upper tertile) and a low T-cell fraction group (lower two tertiles), and the two groups were compared using a log-rank test. A signed-rank test was used to test differences in T-cell fraction between paired tumor and uninvolved lung samples. In its TCRdb copy, this immuneACCESS table keeps in-frame sequences only and misses some clones. Where compared with another copy, unresolved V genes explain less than half of these, and the others have no known cause. V, J and clone size are taken as reported in that table, and D and trimming were inferred from the DNA itself. The sample includes under 20,000 clones, with roughly 69% observed a single time. In total, the top ten clones hold around 6% of the sample.

The sequence joins TRBV29-1 to TRBJ1-1; TRBD1 is a weak D gene call, 5 bases matching. The TCR originated in a human donor with non-small cell lung cancer. Sequences were obtained from lung tumor tissue. The sequence in DNA is TGCAGCGGTTACGCGCAGGGTAACACTGAAGCTTTCTTT. Translated, this is CSGYAQGNTEAFF.